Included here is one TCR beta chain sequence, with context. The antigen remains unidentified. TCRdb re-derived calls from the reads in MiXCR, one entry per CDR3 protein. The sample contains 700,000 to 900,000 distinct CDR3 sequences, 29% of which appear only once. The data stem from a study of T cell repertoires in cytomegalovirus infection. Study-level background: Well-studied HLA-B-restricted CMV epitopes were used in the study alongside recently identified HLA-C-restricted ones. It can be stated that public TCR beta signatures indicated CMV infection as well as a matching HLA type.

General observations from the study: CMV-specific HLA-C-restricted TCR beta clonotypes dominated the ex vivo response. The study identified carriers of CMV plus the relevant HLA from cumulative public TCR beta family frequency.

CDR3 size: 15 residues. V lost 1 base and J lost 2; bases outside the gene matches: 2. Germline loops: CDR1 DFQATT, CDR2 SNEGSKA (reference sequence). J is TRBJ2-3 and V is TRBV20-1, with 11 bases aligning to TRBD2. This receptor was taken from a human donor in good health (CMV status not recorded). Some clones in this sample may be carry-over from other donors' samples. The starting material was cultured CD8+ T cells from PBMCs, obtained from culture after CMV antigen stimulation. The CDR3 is CSARVLAGDTDTQYF. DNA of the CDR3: TGCAGTGCTAGAGTACTAGCGGGGGACACAGATACGCAGTATTTT.